A single TCR beta chain is shown here with its context. TCRdb's copy holds only in-frame clones and misses some; the assay was immunoSEQ multiplex PCR. Of 140,000 to 150,000 clones in the sample, roughly 89% were seen once. This sample is drawn from a study of T cell responses to AZD1222 COVID-19 vaccine. This CDR3 comprises 16 residues. CDR1 and CDR2 from the germline V gene are SSHAT and FNYEAQ (reference sequence). Deletions cut 7 bases from V and 4 bases from J, with 20 bases between. The rearrangement joins TRBV7-7 to TRBJ1-3; tentative D call: TRBD1 (6 bases). The specimen was peripheral blood, collected on day 0 of AZD1222 vaccination. The TCR sequence derives from an adult in good health. CDR3 nucleotide sequence: TGTGCCAGCACCCAAGGGGGAGGAAGTTCAGGAAACACCATATATTTT. Translating it yields CASTQGGGSSGNTIYF.